This paragraph reports one T cell receptor (beta chain). What it binds is not known. This CDR3 is 14 amino acids long. The V and J ends lost 7 bases and 6 bases, in that order; junction bases with no gene match: 10. From germline, CDR1 is ENHRY and CDR2 SYGVKD. The sample comes from a study of CD8+CD57+ T cells in acquired aplastic anemia. Genomic DNA, the template, was used for profiling of the TCR beta VDJ and CDR3. A single record per CDR3 protein comes from TCRdb applying MiXCR to the reads. The sample includes over 150,000 distinct CDR3 sequences, over 55% of them seen just once. CD8+CD57+ cell expansion, shown by flow cytometry, had occurred in the patients selected for sequencing. Acquired aplastic anemia of severe grade affected all patients. Study outcomes and limitations: Overlapping CD8+ CDR3 repertoires of patients and controls contained approximately 29 shared sequences.

Source material: sorted CD4+, CD8+, or CD8+CD57+ T cells (not recorded which) from PBMCs. This TCR was sampled from a human donor with aplastic anemia. The chain employs TRBV10-3 and TRBJ2-7; TRBD2 agrees at 9 bases. DNA for the CDR3: TGTGCCATCACCGTTCTAGCGGGGACGGGCGAGCAGTACTTC. It is translated as CAITVLAGTGEQYF.